The 18 T cell receptor delta chains below were found in one sample sequenced in a study of γδ T cells in repeated Plasmodium falciparum infection. TCRdb used CATT to re-call clones from the multiplex PCR reads. The table includes 90,000 or so delta-chain clones, 0.75% to 1% detected once. Vgamma9/Vdelta2+ and Vdelta2-negative gammadelta T cells were flow-sorted from PBMC for bulk sequencing. What was sequenced was gamma-delta T cells from blood. These TCRs come from a pool of human donors (malaria-infected and uninfected, not separated).

With regard to this clone: A read error is the likely source, as a far larger clone sits one nucleotide away. Other DNA sequences in this sample translate to the same CDR3. The chain couples TRDV1 to TRDJ1; the match to TRDD3 covers 8 bases. In the absence of a J gene in TCRdb, the DNA was matched to germline to assign it here. This CDR3 spans 20 amino acids. Germline CDR1 and CDR2: TSWWSYY and QGS. The CDR3 nucleotides are TGCGCTCTTGGGGAACCCAGCCCTCCCAAATACTGGGGGCTCACCGATAAACTCATCTTT. Protein product: CALGEPSPPKYWGLTDKLIF.

This clone is categorized as medium-sized. This sample includes further DNA sequences coding for the same CDR3. This rearrangement joins TRDV1 to TRDJ1; 12 positions match TRDD3. The V gene's germline CDR1 is TSWWSYY and CDR2 QGS. Trimming took 5 bases from V and 8 from J; bases not matched to a gene: 18. The CDR3 has 18 amino acids. The CDR3 protein is CALGIQLGDTLHPPKLIF. CDR3 nucleotide sequence: TGTGCTCTTGGGATCCAGCTGGGGGATACGCTTCATCCACCGAAACTCATCTTT.

As for this clone: TCRdb's listed protein matches a much larger clone and diverges from this DNA's translation at residue 7, likely through a read error; the protein shown comes from the DNA. CDR3 sequence reads: CALGEEVDTCTDKLIF. The CDR3 region has the DNA TGTGCTCTTGGGGAAGAGGTGGATACGTGCACCGATAAACTCATCTTT. This chain links TRDV1 with TRDJ1; 7 bases map to TRDD3. The J gene was missing in TCRdb and was found by matching the end of the DNA to germline. The CDR3 extends over 16 amino acids. Germline V gene lookup returns CDR1 TSWWSYY and CDR2 QGS. V trimming: 2 bases; J trimming: 1 base; junction bases outside the gene matches: 7.

This clone has at least ten counts. It is likely a read error: a sequence one base away is far more abundant. The identical CDR3 is also encoded by other nucleotide sequences in the sample. This chain joins TRDV1 and TRDJ1; D not resolved. The CDR3 is made up of 12 amino acids. Trimming cost V 3 bases and J 3 bases, with 5 bases left between them. Germline V gene sequence: CDR1 TSWWSYY, CDR2 QGS. This chain's CDR3 is CALGEPSDKLIF. In nucleotides, the CDR3 is TGTGCTCTTGGGGAGCCCTCCGATAAACTCATCTTT.

On this clone itself: The TCRdb protein, from a much larger clone, departs from this DNA's translation at residue 4, likely by read error; the protein shown derives from the DNA. The V and J genes are TRDV1 and TRDJ1; D tentatively fits TRDD1 or TRDD3 (5 bases each). The CDR3 contains 19 residues. Germline V gene sequence: CDR1 TSWWSYY, CDR2 QGS. The CDR3 DNA is TGTGCTCTTAGGGAAATGGGGCCTAAGCCCATGGAGAACACCGATAAACTCATCTTT. Residues: CALREMGPKPMENTDKLIF.

This clone was counted at least ten times. The V call is TRDV2, the J call TRDJ1; 12 nucleotides line up with TRDD3. V shed 3 bases, J shed 8 bases, and the junction held 12 bases outside the gene matches. This CDR3 is 16 amino acids long. Germline V gene data show CDR1 as GEAIGNYY and CDR2 as EKD. DNA of the CDR3: TGTGCCTGTGACGGACTGGGGGATACACCGAGGGGGAAACTCATCTTT. Protein: CACDGLGDTPRGKLIF.

To note about this clone: The TCRdb record carries a much larger clone's protein, which differs from this DNA's translation at residue 3; a read error is the likely cause, and the protein listed here is the DNA translation. The chain has TRDV1 and TRDJ1, with 7 bases matching TRDD3. TCRdb gives no J gene; it was assigned here by matching the DNA to germline. CDR3 size: 25 residues. CDR1 and CDR2 from the germline V gene are TSWWSYY and QGS. CDR3 sequence reads: CARGDSYREHHSGGRDIPYTDKLIF. CDR3 DNA sequence: TGTGCTCGTGGGGATTCTTACAGGGAGCACCATTCTGGGGGCCGCGACATCCCGTACACCGATAAACTCATCTTT.

In regard to this clone: The translation of this DNA and the TCRdb protein of a much larger clone differ at residue 17, probably owing to a read error; the protein shown here is translated from the DNA. This CDR3 reads CACDGPVLGDTRSSWDARQMFF. The CDR3 nucleotides are TGTGCCTGTGACGGCCCTGTCCTGGGGGATACGCGTAGCTCCTGGGACGCCCGACAGATGTTTTTC. The chain links TRDV2 to TRDJ3; 12 bases fit TRDD3. The J gene, absent from TCRdb, was called here by matching the DNA to germline. CDR3 length: 22 residues. The germline CDR1 and CDR2 sequences are GEAIGNYY and EKD.

This clone was recorded a few times. One base separates it from a far larger clone, so it is likely a read error. At the DNA level, this CDR3 is encoded by other sequences in the same sample as well. The chain recombines TRDV1 with TRDJ1, with 11 bases matching TRDD3. The J gene is not listed in TCRdb, so it was assigned here from a DNA match to germline. CDR3 length: 16 amino acids. Germline trimming cut 7 bases from V and 5 bases from J; bases unmatched to any gene: 12. Germline assignment: CDR1 TSWWSYY and CDR2 QGS. CDR3 coding DNA: TGTGCTCTTGAGAGGCTGCTGGGGGATACTGGTGATAAACTCATCTTT. This codes for CALERLLGDTGDKLIF.

Only a few counts were recorded for this clone. The amino acid sequence in TCRdb belongs to a much larger clone and departs from this DNA's translation at residue 13, likely a sequencing read error; the sequence shown is translated from the DNA. The chain links TRDV2 to TRDJ1; 9 nucleotides align to TRDD3. Trimming at V came to 0 bases and at J to 0 bases, leaving 16 bases not matched to a gene. CDR3 length equals 20 residues. Germline V gene sequence: CDR1 GEAIGNYY, CDR2 EKD. The CDR3 reads CACDTAELGIRGEYTDKLIF. The CDR3 DNA reads as TGTGCCTGTGACACCGCGGAGTTGGGGATACGGGGGGAGTACACCGATAAACTCATCTTT.

This clone was observed a few times. Given a far larger clone just one base away, this is likely a sequencing read error. The identical CDR3 is also encoded by other nucleotide sequences in the sample. The chain uses TRDV2 and TRDJ1, with 12 bases fitting TRDD3. Assignment of the J gene here rests on matching the DNA to germline, because TCRdb gives none. Germline-derived CDR1 and CDR2 are GEAIGNYY and EKD. The CDR3 consists of 18 residues. The CDR3 spells CACDTGLGDTPYTDKLIF. The CDR3, as DNA: TGTGCCTGTGACACCGGACTGGGGGATACTCCCTACACTGATAAACTCATCTTT.

This clone was counted many times. The protein in TCRdb stems from a much larger clone and differs at residue 4 from this DNA's translation, likely a read error; here the protein is translated from the DNA. The J gene is TRDJ1, the V gene TRDV2; tentative D call: TRDD3 (5 bases). Per the germline V gene, CDR1 is GEAIGNYY and CDR2 is EKD. The CDR3 has 18 residues. The chain's CDR3 is CACGTVGSKVKGTDKLIF. The CDR3 DNA is TGTGCCTGTGGCACCGTGGGGAGTAAAGTAAAGGGCACCGATAAACTCATCTTT.

A note on this clone: A far larger clone is one nucleotide away, so this likely arose from a read error. Other DNA variants within this sample encode the same CDR3. The chain is built from TRDV2 and TRDJ1; TRDD3 agrees at 13 bases. Germline assignment: CDR1 GEAIGNYY and CDR2 EKD. The CDR3 runs to 18 residues. J was trimmed by 10 bases and V by 3 bases; bases with no gene match: 19. The CDR3 here is CACDSLLGDTRKELTLIF. Written as DNA, the CDR3 is TGTGCCTGTGACTCCTTACTGGGGGATACGCGTAAAGAGCTAACACTCATCTTT.

Many counts were recorded for this clone. A read error is the likely source, as a far larger clone sits one nucleotide away. Distinct nucleotide sequences in the sample also encode this CDR3. With the J gene uncalled, the V gene is TRDV1; TRDD3, the D gene given by the table, was not confirmed from the DNA. Germline lookup yields CDR1 TSWWSYY and CDR2 QGS. CDR3 size: 22 residues. CDR3 DNA sequence: TGTGCTCTTGGGGATGCTCTTCCCGCGAAAAATCGGTACCCCCAGTACACCGATAAGCTCATCTTT. Its translation: CALGDALPAKNRYPQYTDKLIF.

This clone is medium-sized (0.01 to 0.1%) within its sample. Other DNA sequences within the sample encode an identical CDR3. This chain connects TRDV2 to TRDJ1; 10 bases fit TRDD3. The CDR3 extends over 16 amino acids. The germline CDR1 and CDR2 sequences are GEAIGNYY and EKD. Trimming at V came to 3 bases and at J to 1 base, leaving 7 bases not matched to a gene. CDR3 in amino acids: CACDRTGGFFTDKLIF. For the CDR3, the DNA is TGTGCCTGTGACCGTACTGGGGGATTTTTCACCGATAAACTCATCTTT.

This clone occurred a few times. TCRdb pairs this DNA with a much larger clone's protein that differs at residue 4, likely a read error; the protein shown was translated from the DNA. The chain links TRDV2 to TRDJ1, with 11 bases that match TRDD3. Germline assignment: CDR1 GEAIGNYY and CDR2 EKD. CDR3 length equals 19 residues. The CDR3: CACGTVVMGDTRLADKLIF. The CDR3 region has the DNA TGTGCCTGTGGCACCGTGGTTATGGGGGATACGCGCCTGGCCGATAAACTCATCTTT.

For this clone: A read error is the likely source, as a far larger clone sits one nucleotide away. The same CDR3 can be traced to other DNA sequences in this sample. The rearrangement uses TRDV1 and TRDJ1; 10 nucleotides align to TRDD3. The J gene comes from matching the DNA to germline here; TCRdb lacks it. V dropped 8 bases and J dropped 0; count of bases not matched to a gene: 15. Germline loops: CDR1 TSWWSYY, CDR2 QGS. The length of the CDR3 is 18 residues. The CDR3 region is CALLPSYGGYGYTDKLIF. In DNA, the CDR3 is TGTGCTCTTCTACCGTCCTACGGGGGATACGGGTACACCGATAAACTCATCTTT.

This clone was detected only a few times. The protein recorded in TCRdb matches a much larger clone and deviates from this DNA's translation at residue 3, suggesting a read error; the protein here is obtained by translating the DNA. J is TRDJ1 and V is TRDV2; TRDD3 agrees at 7 bases. TCRdb offers no J gene call, so here the DNA was matched to germline to obtain one. The CDR3 covers 16 residues. Per germline, CDR1 GEAIGNYY and CDR2 EKD. CDR3 bases: TGTGCCCGTGACTCCGTACTGGGGAACTACACCGATAAACTCATCTTT. Translation gives CARDSVLGNYTDKLIF.